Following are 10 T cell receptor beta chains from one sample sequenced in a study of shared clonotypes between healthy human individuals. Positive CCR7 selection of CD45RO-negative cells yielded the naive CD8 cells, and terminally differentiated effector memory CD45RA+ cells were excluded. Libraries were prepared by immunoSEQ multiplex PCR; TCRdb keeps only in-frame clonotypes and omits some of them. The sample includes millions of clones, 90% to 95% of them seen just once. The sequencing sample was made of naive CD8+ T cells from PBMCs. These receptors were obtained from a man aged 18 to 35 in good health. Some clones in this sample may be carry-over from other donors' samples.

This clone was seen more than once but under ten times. DNA for the CDR3: TGTGCCAGCGGGGGCGTGAACACTGAAGCTTTCTTT. This sequence encodes CASGGVNTEAFF. The chain links TRBV6-5 to TRBJ1-1; TRBD1 is a possible D gene (6 bases). Germline CDR1 is MNHEY and CDR2 is SVGAGI. This CDR3 has 12 residues. Trimming took 8 bases from V and 0 from J, leaving 7 bases between them.

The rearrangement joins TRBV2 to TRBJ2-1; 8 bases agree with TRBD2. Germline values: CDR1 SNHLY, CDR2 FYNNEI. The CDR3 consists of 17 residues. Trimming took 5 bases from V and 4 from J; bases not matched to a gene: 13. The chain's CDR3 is CASSTNPLAGQYNEQFF. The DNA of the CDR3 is TGTGCCAGCAGTACCAACCCCCTAGCGGGCCAATACAATGAGCAGTTCTTC.

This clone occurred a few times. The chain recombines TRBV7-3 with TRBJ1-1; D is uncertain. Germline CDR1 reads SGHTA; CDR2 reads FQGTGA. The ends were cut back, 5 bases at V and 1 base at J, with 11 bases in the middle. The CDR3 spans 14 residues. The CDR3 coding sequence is TGTGCCAGCAGCCCCTATGTGCAGAACACTGAAGCTTTCTTT. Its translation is CASSPYVQNTEAFF.

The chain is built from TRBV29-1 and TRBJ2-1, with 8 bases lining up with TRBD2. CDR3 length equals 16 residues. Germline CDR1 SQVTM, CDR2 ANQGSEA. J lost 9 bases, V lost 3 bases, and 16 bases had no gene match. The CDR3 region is CSVEGVSGTSLAEQFF. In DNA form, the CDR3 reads TGCAGCGTTGAGGGGGTTAGCGGGACCTCCTTAGCTGAGCAGTTCTTC.

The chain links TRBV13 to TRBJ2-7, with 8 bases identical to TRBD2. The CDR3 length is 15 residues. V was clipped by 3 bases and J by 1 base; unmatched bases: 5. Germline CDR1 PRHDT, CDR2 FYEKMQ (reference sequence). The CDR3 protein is CASSLGGRTSYEQYF. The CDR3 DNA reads TGTGCCAGCAGCTTGGGCGGGAGGACATCCTACGAGCAGTACTTC.

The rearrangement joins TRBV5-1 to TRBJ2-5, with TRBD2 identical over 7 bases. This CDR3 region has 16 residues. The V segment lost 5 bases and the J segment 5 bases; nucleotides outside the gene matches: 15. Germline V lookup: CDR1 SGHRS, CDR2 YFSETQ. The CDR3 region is CASSSSGRDGDETQYF. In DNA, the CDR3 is TGCGCCAGCAGTTCCTCGGGGAGGGACGGGGACGAGACCCAGTACTTC.

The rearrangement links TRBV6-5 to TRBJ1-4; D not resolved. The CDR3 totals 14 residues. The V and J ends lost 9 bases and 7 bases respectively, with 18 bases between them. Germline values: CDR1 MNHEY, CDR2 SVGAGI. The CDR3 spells CASTSYRVAEKLFF. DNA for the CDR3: TGTGCCAGTACAAGCTACAGAGTAGCTGAAAAACTGTTTTTT.

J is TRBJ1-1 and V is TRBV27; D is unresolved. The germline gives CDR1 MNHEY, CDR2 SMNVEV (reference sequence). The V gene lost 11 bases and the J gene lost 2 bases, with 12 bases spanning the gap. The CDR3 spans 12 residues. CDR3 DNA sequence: TGTGCCTGCCGAAGTCCCAACACTGAAGCTTTCTTT. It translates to CACRSPNTEAFF.

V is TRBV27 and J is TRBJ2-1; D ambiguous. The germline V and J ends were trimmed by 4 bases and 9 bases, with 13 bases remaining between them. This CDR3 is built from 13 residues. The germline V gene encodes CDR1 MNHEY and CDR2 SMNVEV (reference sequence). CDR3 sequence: CASSSTMFSEQFF. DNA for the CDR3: TGTGCCAGCAGTTCAACCATGTTCAGTGAGCAGTTCTTC.

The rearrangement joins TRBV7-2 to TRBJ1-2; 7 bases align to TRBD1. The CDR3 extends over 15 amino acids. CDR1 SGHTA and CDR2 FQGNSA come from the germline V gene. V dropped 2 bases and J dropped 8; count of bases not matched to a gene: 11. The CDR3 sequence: CASSLNDRDRKGYTF. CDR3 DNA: TGTGCCAGCAGCTTAAACGACAGGGATAGGAAGGGCTACACCTTC.